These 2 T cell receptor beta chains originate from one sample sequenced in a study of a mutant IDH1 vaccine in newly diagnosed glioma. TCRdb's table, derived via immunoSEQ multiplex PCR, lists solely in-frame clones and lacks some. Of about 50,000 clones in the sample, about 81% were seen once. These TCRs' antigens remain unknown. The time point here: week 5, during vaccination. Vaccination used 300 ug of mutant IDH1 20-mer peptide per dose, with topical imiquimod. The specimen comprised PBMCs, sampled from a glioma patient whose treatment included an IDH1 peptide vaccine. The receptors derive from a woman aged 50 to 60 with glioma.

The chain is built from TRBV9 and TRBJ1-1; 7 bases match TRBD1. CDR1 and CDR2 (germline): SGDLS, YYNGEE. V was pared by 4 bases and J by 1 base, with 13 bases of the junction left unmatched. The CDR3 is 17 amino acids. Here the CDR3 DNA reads TGTGCCAGCAGCCAATTCGGGACAGCCCTATCGAACACTGAAGCTTTCTTT. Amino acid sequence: CASSQFGTALSNTEAFF.

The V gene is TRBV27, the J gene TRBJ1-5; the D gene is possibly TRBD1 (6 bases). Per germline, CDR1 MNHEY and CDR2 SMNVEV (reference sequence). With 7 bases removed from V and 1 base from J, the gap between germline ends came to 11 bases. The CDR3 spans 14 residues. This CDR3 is CASNSGASNQPQHF. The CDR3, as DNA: TGTGCCAGCAACTCGGGGGCCAGCAATCAGCCCCAGCATTTT.